This T cell receptor beta chain stems from a study of cytomegalovirus exposure and HLA in healthy donors. Study background: A later analysis reported the approximately 120 validation repertoires used the same platform as the 550 to 800 first-cohort repertoires. Study-wide results and caveats: For most TCR sequences rarity was the rule, although some public TCRs occurred in many donors.

Regarding this clone: Its antigen remains unknown.

This table comes from immunoSEQ multiplex PCR, and its TCRdb copy is limited to in-frame clones, with some not included. The profile shows about 65,000 clones, approximately 94% of them singletons. V dropped 8 bases and J dropped 0 bases, with 11 bases sitting between them. Germline V gene sequence: CDR1 SNHLY, CDR2 FYNNEI. CDR3 length: 13 amino acids. The chain combines TRBV2 with TRBJ2-7; perhaps TRBD2 as D (5 bases). The clonotype was recovered from a man aged 18-30 years in good health and CMV-seropositive. Sequenced sample: PBMCs. The CDR3 DNA sequence: TGTGCCAGCCGCCTAGCATACTCCTACGAGCAGTACTTC. Its protein is CASRLAYSYEQYF.